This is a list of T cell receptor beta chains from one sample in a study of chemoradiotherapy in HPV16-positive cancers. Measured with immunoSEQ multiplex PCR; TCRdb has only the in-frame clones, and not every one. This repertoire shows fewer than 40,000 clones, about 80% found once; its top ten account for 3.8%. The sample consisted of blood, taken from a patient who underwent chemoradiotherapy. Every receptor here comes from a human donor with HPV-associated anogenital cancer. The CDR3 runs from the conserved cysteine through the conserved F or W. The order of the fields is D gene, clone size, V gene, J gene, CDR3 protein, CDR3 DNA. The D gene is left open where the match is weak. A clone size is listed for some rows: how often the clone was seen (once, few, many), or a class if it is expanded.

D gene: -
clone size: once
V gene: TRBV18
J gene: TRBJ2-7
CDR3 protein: CASSPPGRSYEQYF
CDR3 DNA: TGTGCCAGCTCACCACCCGGACGGAGCTACGAGCAGTACTTC

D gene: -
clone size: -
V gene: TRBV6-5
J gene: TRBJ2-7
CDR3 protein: CASSSDRQVFEQYF
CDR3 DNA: TGTGCCAGCAGTTCTGACAGACAAGTATTCGAGCAGTACTTC

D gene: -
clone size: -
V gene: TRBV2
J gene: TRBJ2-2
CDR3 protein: CASRDQGPTGELFF
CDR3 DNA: TGTGCCAGCAGGGATCAAGGGCCCACCGGGGAGCTGTTTTTT

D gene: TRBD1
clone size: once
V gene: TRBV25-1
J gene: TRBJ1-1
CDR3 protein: CASSPGAGGDTEAFF
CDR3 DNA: TGTGCCAGCAGTCCCGGTGCAGGGGGAGACACTGAAGCTTTCTTT

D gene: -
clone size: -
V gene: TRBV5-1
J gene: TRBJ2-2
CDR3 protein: CASSLGPGLSPGELFF
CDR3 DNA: TGCGCCAGCAGCCTAGGACCGGGCCTCAGTCCCGGGGAGCTGTTTTTT

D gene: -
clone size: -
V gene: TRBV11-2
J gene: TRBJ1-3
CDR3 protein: CASSSTMGNTIYF
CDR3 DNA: TGTGCCAGCAGCTCCACGATGGGAAACACCATATATTTT

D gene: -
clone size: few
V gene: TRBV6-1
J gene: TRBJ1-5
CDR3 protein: CATRTMGNQPQHF
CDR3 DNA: TGTGCCACGAGGACAATGGGAAATCAGCCCCAGCATTTT

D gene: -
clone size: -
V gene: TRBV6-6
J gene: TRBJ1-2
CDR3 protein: CASTDQVAARSGGYTF
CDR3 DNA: TGTGCCAGCACCGATCAGGTGGCAGCTCGTTCGGGAGGCTACACCTTC

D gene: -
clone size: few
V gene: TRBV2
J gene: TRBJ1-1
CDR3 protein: CTTTGLGTEAFF
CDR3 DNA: TGTACCACTACAGGGCTAGGCACTGAAGCTTTCTTT

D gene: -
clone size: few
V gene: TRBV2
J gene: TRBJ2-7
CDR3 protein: CASSATLVTSYEQYF
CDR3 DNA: TGTGCCAGCAGCGCCACACTGGTTACCAGCTACGAGCAGTACTTC

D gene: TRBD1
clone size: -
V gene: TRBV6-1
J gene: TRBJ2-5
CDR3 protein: CASSGDSQETQYF
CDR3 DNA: TGTGCCAGCAGCGGGGACAGCCAAGAGACCCAGTACTTC

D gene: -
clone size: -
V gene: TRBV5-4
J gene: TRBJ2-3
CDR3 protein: CASSTSETDTQYF
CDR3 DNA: TGTGCCAGCAGCACCTCCGAGACAGATACGCAGTATTTT

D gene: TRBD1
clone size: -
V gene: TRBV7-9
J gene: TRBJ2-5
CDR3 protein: CASSLTGGQETQYF
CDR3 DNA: TGTGCCAGCAGCCTGACAGGGGGTCAAGAGACCCAGTACTTC

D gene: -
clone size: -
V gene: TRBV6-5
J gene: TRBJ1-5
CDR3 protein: CASSAGNSNQPQHF
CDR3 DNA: TGTGCCAGCAGTGCAGGGAATAGCAATCAGCCCCAGCATTTT

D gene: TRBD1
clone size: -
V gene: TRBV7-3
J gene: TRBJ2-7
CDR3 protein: CASRGAGTGRTYEQYF
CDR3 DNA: TGTGCCAGCAGGGGGGCCGGGACAGGCCGAACCTACGAGCAGTACTTC

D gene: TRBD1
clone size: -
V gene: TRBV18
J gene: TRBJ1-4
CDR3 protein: CASSPRDRGLATNEKLFF
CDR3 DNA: TGTGCCAGCTCACCACGGGACAGGGGGCTAGCAACTAATGAAAAACTGTTTTTT

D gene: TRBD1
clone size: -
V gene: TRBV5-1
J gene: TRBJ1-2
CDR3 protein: CASSLWSGQGALNYGYTF
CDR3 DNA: TGCGCCAGCAGCTTGTGGTCGGGACAGGGGGCCCTTAACTATGGCTACACCTTC

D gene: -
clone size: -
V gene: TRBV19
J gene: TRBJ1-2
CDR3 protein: CASSIFPDTGTLGYTF
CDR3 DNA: TGTGCCAGTAGTATCTTTCCGGACACCGGGACCCTAGGCTACACCTTC

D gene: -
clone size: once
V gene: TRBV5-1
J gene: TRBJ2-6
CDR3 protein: CASRSNGISGANVLTF
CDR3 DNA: TGCGCCAGCAGGTCCAACGGGATCTCTGGGGCCAACGTCCTGACTTTC

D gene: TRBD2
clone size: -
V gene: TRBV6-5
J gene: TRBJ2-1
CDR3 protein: CASSSGRGVYNEQFF
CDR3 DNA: TGTGCCAGCAGTTCCGGGAGGGGGGTCTACAATGAGCAGTTCTTC

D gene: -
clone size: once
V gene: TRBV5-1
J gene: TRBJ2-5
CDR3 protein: CASSFGAGFTQETQYF
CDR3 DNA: TGCGCCAGCAGCTTTGGGGCAGGGTTTACCCAAGAGACCCAGTACTTC

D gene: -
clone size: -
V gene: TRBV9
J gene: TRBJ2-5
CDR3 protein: CASSANPGHLETQYF
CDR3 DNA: TGTGCCAGCAGCGCGAACCCGGGACATTTAGAGACCCAGTACTTC

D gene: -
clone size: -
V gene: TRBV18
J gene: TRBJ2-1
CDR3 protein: CASSQSSSGAGNEQFF
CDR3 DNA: TGTGCCAGCTCTCAATCCTCCTCGGGGGCGGGTAATGAGCAGTTCTTC

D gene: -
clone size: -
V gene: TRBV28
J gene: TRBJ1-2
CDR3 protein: CAILTDIAYGYTF
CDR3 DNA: TGTGCCATCTTAACGGACATTGCGTATGGCTACACCTTC

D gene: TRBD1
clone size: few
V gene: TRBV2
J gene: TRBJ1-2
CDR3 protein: CASSVRDRDNYGYTF
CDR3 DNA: TGTGCCAGCAGTGTAAGGGACAGGGATAACTATGGCTACACCTTC

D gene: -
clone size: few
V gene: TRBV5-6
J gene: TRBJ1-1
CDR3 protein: CASSLRGTEAFF
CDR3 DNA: TGTGCCAGCAGCTTGAGGGGAACTGAAGCTTTCTTT

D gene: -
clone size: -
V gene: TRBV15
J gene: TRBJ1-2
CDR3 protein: CATSRGDLEYGYTF
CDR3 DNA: TGTGCCACCAGCAGGGGGGACTTAGAGTATGGCTACACCTTC

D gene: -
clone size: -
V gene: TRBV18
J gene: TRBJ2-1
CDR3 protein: CASSRSIPEDEQFF
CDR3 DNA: TGTGCCAGCTCACGAAGCATCCCGGAAGATGAGCAGTTCTTC

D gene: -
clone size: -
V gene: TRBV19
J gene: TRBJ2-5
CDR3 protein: CASSITGSSRETQYF
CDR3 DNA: TGTGCCAGTAGTATAACGGGCAGTAGTAGGGAGACCCAGTACTTC

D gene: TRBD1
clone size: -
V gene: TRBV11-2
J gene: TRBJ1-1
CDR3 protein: CASNRQGFIEAFF
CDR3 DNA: TGTGCCAGCAACCGACAGGGTTTCATTGAAGCTTTCTTT

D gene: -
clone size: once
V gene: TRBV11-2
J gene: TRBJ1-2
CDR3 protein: CASSSSSIGTLLDYGYTF
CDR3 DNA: TGTGCCAGCAGCTCATCTTCTATAGGGACGCTACTTGACTATGGCTACACCTTC

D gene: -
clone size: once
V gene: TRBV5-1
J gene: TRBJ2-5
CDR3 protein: CASSLGGTREETQYF
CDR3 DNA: TGCGCCAGCAGCTTGGGAGGGACCCGGGAGGAGACCCAGTACTTC

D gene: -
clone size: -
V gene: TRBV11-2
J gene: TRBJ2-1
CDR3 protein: CASRQDSNNNEQFF
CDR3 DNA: TGTGCCAGCAGGCAGGACTCAAACAACAATGAGCAGTTCTTC

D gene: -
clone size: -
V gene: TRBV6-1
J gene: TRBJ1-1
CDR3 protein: CASNHGGADTEAFF
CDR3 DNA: TGTGCCAGCAATCATGGGGGGGCCGACACTGAAGCTTTCTTT

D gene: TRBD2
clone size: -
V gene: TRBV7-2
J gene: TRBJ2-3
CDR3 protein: CASSRGLVTISTQYF
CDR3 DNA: TGTGCCAGCAGCCGGGGACTAGTAACTATATCTACGCAGTATTTT

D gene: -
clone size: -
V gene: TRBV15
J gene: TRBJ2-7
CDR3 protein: CATSALGTYEQYF
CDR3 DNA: TGTGCCACCTCCGCGTTAGGTACCTACGAGCAGTACTTC

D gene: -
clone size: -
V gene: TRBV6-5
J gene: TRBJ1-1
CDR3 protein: CATTSLHPYEAFF
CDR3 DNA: TGTGCCACTACGAGCCTACATCCATATGAAGCTTTCTTT

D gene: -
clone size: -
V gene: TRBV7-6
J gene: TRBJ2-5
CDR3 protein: CASSTTGLRTKETQYF
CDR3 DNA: TGTGCCAGCAGCACCACAGGATTGAGGACAAAAGAGACCCAGTACTTC

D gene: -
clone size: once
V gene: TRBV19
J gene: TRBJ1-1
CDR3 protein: CASSLEGQLNTEAFF
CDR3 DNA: TGTGCCAGTAGTCTTGAGGGACAATTGAACACTGAAGCTTTCTTT

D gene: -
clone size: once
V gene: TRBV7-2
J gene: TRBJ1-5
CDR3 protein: CASSLDNRDQPQHF
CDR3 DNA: TGTGCCAGCAGCTTGGACAACAGGGACCAGCCCCAGCATTTT

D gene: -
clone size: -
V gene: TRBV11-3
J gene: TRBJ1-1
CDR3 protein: CASSSQGHNTEAFF
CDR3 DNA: TGTGCCAGCAGCTCCCAGGGCCATAACACTGAAGCTTTCTTT

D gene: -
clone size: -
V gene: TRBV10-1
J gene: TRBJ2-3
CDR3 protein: CASSDTGSPTDTQYF
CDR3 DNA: TGCGCCAGCAGTGATACGGGATCCCCCACAGATACGCAGTATTTT

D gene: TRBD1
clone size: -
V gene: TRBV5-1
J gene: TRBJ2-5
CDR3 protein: CASSVAPGTGDETQYF
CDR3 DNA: TGCGCCAGCAGCGTAGCACCCGGGACAGGGGACGAGACCCAGTACTTC

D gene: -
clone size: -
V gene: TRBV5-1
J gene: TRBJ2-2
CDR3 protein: CASSFGRTNTGELFF
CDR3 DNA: TGCGCCAGCAGCTTTGGGAGGACGAACACCGGGGAGCTGTTTTTT

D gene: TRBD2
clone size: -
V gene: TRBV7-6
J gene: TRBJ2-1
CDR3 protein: CASSLAPEGASGGNEQFF
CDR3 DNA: TGTGCCAGCAGCTTAGCCCCCGAGGGGGCTAGCGGGGGCAATGAGCAGTTCTTC

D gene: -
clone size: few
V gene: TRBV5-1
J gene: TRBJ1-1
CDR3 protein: CASSERLEQSEAFF
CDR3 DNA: TGCGCCAGCAGCGAGAGACTTGAACAGAGTGAAGCTTTCTTT

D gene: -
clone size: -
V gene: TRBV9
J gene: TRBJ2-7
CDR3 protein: CASSVEPGQSYEQYF
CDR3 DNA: TGTGCCAGCAGCGTAGAACCGGGACAAAGCTACGAGCAGTACTTC

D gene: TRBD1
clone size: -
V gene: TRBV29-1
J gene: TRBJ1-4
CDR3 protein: CSVMDRISTNEKLFF
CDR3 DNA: TGCAGCGTGATGGACAGGATTTCAACTAATGAAAAACTGTTTTTT